This TCR beta chain comes out of a study of blood T cell repertoires in COVID-19. In the study overall: Samples of COVID-19 (acute and convalescent) were obtained from the United States, Italy and Spain. PBMCs, B-cell-depleted T cells, or T cells were the source of the cDNA or gDNA that made up the material.

Deletions cut 11 bases from V and 0 bases from J, with 13 bases between. The length of the CDR3 is 14 residues. Germline CDR1 is SNHLY and CDR2 is FYNNEI. Authors' analysis steps: Amplification of reference gene primers was used by the study to estimate nucleated cell counts. The assay was immunoSEQ multiplex PCR, and TCRdb's table has in-frame clones only and misses some. D and trimming come from the DNA, and the V and J calls and clone size come from that table. The sample gives 60,000 to 95,000 clones, around two thirds of which show up once; approximately 2.4% is in the top ten. This TCR came from a human donor with acute or convalescent COVID-19. The donor label of this sample is uncertain. The material sequenced was peripheral blood. This chain connects TRBV2 to TRBJ1-4, with unresolved D. The CDR3 loop reads CADRLGATNEKLFF. CDR3 DNA: TGTGCCGACCGGCTAGGTGCAACTAATGAAAAACTGTTTTTT.